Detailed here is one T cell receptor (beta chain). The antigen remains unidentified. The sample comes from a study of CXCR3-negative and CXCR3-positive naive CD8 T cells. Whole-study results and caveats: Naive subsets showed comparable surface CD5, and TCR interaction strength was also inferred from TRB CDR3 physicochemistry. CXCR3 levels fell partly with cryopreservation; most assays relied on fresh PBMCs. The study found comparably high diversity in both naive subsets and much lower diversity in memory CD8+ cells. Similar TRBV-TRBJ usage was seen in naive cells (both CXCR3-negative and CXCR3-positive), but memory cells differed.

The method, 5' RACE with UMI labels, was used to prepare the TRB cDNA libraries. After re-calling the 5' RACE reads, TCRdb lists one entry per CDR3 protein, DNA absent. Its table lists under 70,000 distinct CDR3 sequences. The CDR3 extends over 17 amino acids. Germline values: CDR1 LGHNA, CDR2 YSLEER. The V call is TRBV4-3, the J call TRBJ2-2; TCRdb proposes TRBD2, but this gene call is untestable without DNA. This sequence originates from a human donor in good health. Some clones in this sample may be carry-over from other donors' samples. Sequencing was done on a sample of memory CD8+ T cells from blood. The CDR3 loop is CASSPDLAGVYTGELFF.